The text below deals with one T cell receptor (beta chain). Its cognate antigen is unknown. RNA extraction was followed by reverse transcription into cDNA, which acted as the sequencing template. Measured with immunoSEQ multiplex PCR; TCRdb has only the in-frame clones, and not every one. The sample holds about 150,000 clones, 80% to 90% seen once. Individuals with alopecia areata gave both lesional scalp punch biopsies and peripheral blood for collection. Per germline, CDR1 SQVTM and CDR2 ANQGSEA. This CDR3 comprises 13 residues. Trimming took off 6 bases at V and 0 bases at J, with 12 bases between the two ends. The data originate from a study of CD8+ T cells in alopecia areata. General study points: Alphabeta T cells residing in normal skin are also sequenced in scalp samples. Shared TCR sequences were less clear between patients than in mice, possibly partly from HLA diversity.

This clonotype originated in a human donor with alopecia areata. This chain links TRBV29-1 with TRBJ2-7, with D possibly matching TRBD2 (5 bases). The sequenced sample was CD8+ T cells sorted from blood, obtained at week 0. In DNA form, the CDR3 reads TGCAGCGTGGCCAGAGGGTACTCCTACGAGCAGTACTTC. Protein sequence: CSVARGYSYEQYF.